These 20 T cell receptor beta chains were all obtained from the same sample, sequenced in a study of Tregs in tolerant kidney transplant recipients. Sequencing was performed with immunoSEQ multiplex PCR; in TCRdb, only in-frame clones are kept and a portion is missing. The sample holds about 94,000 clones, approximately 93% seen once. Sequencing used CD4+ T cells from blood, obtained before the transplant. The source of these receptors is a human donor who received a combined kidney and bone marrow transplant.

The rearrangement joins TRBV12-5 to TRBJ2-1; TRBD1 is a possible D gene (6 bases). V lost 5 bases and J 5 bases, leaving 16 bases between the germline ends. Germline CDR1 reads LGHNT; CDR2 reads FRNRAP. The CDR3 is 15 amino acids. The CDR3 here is CASGPQGKVNNEQFF. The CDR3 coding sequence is TGTGCTAGTGGTCCACAGGGTAAAGTGAACAATGAGCAGTTCTTC.

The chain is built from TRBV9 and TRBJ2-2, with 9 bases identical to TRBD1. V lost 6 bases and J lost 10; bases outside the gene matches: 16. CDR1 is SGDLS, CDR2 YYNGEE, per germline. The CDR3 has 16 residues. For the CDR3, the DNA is TGTGCCAGCACCAGAGGTGGGACAGGGACGTATGTGGAGCTGTTTTTT. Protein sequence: CASTRGGTGTYVELFF. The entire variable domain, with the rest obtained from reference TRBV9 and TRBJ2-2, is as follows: DSGVTQTPKHLITATGQRVTLRCSPRSGDLSVYWYQQSLDQGLQFLIQYYNGEERAKGNILERFSAQQFPDLHSELNLSSLELGDSALYFCASTRGGTGTYVELFFGEGSRLTVL.

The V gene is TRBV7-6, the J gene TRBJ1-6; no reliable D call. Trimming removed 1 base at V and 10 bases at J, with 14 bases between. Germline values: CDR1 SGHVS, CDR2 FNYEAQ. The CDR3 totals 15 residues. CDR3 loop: CASSLVPSIGSPLHF. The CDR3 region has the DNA TGTGCCAGCAGCTTAGTCCCCTCGATTGGCTCACCCCTCCACTTT.

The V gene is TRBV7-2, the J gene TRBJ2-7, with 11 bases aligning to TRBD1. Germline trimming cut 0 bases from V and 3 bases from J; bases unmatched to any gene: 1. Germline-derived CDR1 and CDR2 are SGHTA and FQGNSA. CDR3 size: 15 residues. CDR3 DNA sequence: TGTGCCAGCAGCTTAGCGGGACAGGGGGACTACGAGCAGTACTTC. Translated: CASSLAGQGDYEQYF. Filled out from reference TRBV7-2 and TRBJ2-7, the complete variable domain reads GAGVSQSPSNKVTEKGKDVELRCDPISGHTALYWYRQSLGQGLEFLIYFQGNSAPDKSGLPSDRFSAERTGGSVSTLTIQRTQQEDSAVYLCASSLAGQGDYEQYFGPGTRLTVT.

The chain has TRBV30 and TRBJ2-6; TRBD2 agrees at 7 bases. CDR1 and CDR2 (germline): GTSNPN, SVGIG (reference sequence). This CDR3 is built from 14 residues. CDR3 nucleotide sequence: TGTGCGGGAGCGGGGACTTGGGGGGCCAACGTCCTGACTTTC. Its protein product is CAGAGTWGANVLTF.

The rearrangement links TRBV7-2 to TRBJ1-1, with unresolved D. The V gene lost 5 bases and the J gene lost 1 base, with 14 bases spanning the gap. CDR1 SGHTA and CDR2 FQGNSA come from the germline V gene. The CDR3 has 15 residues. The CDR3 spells CASSPTGGRNTEAFF. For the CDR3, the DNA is TGTGCCAGCAGCCCAACTGGTGGTCGGAACACTGAAGCTTTCTTT.

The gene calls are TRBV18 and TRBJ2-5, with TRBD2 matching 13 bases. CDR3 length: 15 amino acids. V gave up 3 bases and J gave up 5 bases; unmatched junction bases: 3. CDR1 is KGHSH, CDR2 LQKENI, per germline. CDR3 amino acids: CASSPMTSGRETQYF. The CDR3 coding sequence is TGTGCCAGCTCACCGATGACTAGCGGGAGGGAGACCCAGTACTTC. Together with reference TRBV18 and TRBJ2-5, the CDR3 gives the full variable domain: NAGVMQNPRHLVRRRGQEARLRCSPMKGHSHVYWYRQLPEEGLKFMVYLQKENIIDESGMPKERFSAEFPKEGPSILRIQQVVRGDSAAYFCASSPMTSGRETQYFGPGTRLLVL.

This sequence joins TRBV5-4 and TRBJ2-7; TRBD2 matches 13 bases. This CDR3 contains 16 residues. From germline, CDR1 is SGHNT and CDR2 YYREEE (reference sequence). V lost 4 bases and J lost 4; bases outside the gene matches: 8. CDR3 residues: CASSRRSTSGRYEQYF. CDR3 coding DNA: TGTGCCAGCAGCCGAAGGTCGACTAGCGGGAGGTACGAGCAGTACTTC.

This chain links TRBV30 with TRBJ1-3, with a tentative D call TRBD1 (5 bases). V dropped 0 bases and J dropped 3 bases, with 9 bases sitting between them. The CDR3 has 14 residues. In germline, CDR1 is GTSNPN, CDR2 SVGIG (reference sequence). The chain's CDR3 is CAWSVTGHGNTIYF. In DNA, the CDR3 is TGTGCCTGGAGTGTAACAGGCCATGGAAACACCATATATTTT.

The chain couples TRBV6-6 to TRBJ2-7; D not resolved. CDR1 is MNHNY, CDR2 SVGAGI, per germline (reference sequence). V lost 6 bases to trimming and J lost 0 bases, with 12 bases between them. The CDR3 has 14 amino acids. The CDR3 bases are TGTGCCAGCAGAACAGACCCGAGCTCCTACGAGCAGTACTTC. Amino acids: CASRTDPSSYEQYF.

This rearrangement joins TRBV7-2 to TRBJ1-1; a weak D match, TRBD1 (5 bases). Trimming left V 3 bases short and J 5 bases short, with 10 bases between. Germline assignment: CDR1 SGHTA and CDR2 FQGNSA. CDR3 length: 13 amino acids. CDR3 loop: CASSFWGGTEAFF. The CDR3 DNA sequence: TGTGCCAGCAGCTTCTGGGGGGGGACTGAAGCTTTCTTT.

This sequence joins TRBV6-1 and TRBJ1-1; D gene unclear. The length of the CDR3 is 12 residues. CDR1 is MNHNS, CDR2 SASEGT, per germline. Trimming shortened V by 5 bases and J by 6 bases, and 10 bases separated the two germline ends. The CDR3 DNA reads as TGTGCCAGCAGTCTCGCAGAGGCTGAAGCTTTCTTT. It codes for CASSLAEAEAFF.

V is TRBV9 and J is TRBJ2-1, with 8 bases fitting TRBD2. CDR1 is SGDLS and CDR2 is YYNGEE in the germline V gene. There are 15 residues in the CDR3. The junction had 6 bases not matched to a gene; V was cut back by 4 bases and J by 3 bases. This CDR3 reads CASSPAAGDYNEQFF. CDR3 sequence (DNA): TGTGCCAGCAGCCCAGCAGCGGGAGACTACAATGAGCAGTTCTTC.

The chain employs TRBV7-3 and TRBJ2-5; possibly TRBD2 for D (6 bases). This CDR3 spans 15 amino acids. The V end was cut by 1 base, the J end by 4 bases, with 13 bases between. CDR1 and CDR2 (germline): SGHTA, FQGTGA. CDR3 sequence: CASSLIPGGAETQYF. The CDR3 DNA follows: TGTGCCAGCAGCTTAATCCCCGGGGGAGCAGAGACCCAGTACTTC. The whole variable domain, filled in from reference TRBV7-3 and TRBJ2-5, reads GAGVSQTPSNKVTEKGKYVELRCDPISGHTALYWYRQSLGQGPEFLIYFQGTGAADDSGLPNDRFFAVRPEGSVSTLKIQRTERGDSAVYLCASSLIPGGAETQYFGPGTRLLVL.

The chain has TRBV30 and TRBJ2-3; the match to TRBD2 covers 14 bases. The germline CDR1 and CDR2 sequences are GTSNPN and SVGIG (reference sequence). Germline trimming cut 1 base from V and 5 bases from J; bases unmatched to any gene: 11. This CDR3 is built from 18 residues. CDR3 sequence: CAWSAPGLAGVGEDTQYF. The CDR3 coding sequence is TGTGCCTGGAGTGCCCCGGGACTAGCGGGAGTTGGGGAAGATACGCAGTATTTT.

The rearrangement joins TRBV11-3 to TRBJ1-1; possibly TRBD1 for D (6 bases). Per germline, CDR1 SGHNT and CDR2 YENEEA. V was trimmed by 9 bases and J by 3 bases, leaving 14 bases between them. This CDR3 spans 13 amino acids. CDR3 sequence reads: CASQTGPYTEAFF. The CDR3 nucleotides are TGTGCCAGTCAGACAGGCCCTTACACTGAAGCTTTCTTT.

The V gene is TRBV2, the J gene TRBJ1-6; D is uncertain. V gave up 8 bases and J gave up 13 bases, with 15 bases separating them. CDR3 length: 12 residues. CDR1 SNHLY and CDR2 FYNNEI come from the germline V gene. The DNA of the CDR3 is TGTGCCAGCTCCGAAACAGAAGGCCCCCTCCACTTT. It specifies CASSETEGPLHF.

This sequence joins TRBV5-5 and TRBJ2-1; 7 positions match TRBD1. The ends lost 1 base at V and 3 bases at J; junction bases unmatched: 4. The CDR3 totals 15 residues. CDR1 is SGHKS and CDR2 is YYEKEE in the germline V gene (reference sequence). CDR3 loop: CASSLRTGGYNEQFF. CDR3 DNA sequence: TGTGCCAGCAGCTTGCGGACAGGCGGCTACAATGAGCAGTTCTTC.

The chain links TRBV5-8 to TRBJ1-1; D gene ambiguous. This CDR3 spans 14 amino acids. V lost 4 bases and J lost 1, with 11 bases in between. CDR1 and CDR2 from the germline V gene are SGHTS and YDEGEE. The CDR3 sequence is CASSPVPRNTEAFF. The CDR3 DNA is TGTGCCAGCAGCCCCGTACCCAGGAACACTGAAGCTTTCTTT.

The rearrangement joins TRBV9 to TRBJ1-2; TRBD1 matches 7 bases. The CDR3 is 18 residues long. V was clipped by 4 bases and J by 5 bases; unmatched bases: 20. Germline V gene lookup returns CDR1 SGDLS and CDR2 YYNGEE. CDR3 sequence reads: CASSPRNEGAQVRYGYTF. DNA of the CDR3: TGTGCCAGCAGCCCTAGAAACGAGGGGGCGCAAGTTCGGTATGGCTACACCTTC. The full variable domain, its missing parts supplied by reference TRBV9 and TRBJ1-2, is DSGVTQTPKHLITATGQRVTLRCSPRSGDLSVYWYQQSLDQGLQFLIQYYNGEERAKGNILERFSAQQFPDLHSELNLSSLELGDSALYFCASSPRNEGAQVRYGYTFGSGTRLTVV.